Listed below are T cell receptor beta chains from one sample, sequenced in a study of glioma-infiltrating T cells. In TCRdb, the multiplex PCR reads were re-called with MiXCR into one record per CDR3 protein. The sample yields about 210,000 distinct CDR3 sequences, 32% seen once. Sequences were obtained from glioma tissue, nonneoplastic brain tissue, or PBMCs (not recorded which). The receptors were sampled from a human donor with low-grade glioma or glioblastoma, undergoing nonglioma brain surgery, or in good health (not recorded which). Each CDR3 is given with its conserved first and last residue. The order of the fields is clone size, CDR3 length, D gene, V gene, J gene, CDR3 DNA, CDR3 protein. The D gene is left open where the match is weak. The size entry is marked missing in some rows and otherwise reads once, few, many or a size class.

few	15	TRBD1	TRBV19	TRBJ1-1	TGTGCCAGTAGTTCACCGGGACAGGGATTCACTGAAGCTTTCTTT	CASSSPGQGFTEAFF
.	15	TRBD2	TRBV12-3/TRBV12-4	TRBJ2-2	TGTGCCAGCATCGAGGGAGCGGGATCTTCCGGGGGGCTGTTTTTT	CASIEGAGSSGGLFF
many	14	.	TRBV27	TRBJ2-7	TGTGCCAGCAGTTTATCCCTTGGGTCCGCCGAGCAGTACTTC	CASSLSLGSAEQYF
many	14	TRBD1	TRBV7-8	TRBJ2-6	TGTGCCAGCAGCCTCCGTTGGGACAGGCTTGTCCTGACTTTC	CASSLRWDRLVLTF
many	13	.	TRBV7-2	TRBJ2-4	TGTGCCAGCAGCACTAGATGGAATAACATTCAGTACTTC	CASSTRWNNIQYF
many	14	.	TRBV4-1	TRBJ1-4	TGCGCCAGCAGCCTGACCCTTTACAAGAGAAAACTGTTTTTT	CASSLTLYKRKLFF
many	16	TRBD2	TRBV4-2	TRBJ2-1	TGTGCCAGCAGCCAACCTAGACTAGCGGGAGTCGTTGAGCAGTTCTTC	CASSQPRLAGVVEQFF
many	14	.	TRBV25-1	TRBJ2-5	TGTGCCAGCAGTGAAGGGGCGTACCAAGAGACCCAGTACTTC	CASSEGAYQETQYF
.	15	TRBD2	TRBV3-1	TRBJ2-3	TGTGCCAGCGGCCAAGGACTAGCGGGAGTAGATACGCAGTATTTT	CASGQGLAGVDTQYF
many	16	TRBD2	TRBV20-1	TRBJ2-5	TGCAGTGCTATTGCCCAGCGGGAGGCCCCAGGGGAGACCCAGTACTTC	CSAIAQREAPGETQYF
many	17	.	TRBV20-1	TRBJ1-5	TGCAGTGCTAGAGAACCCCTCCGTAGAAGGAGGAATCAGCCCCAGCATTTT	CSAREPLRRRRNQPQHF
many	15	.	TRBV2	TRBJ1-2	TGTGCCAGCAGGAAACGGTGGGGATCGGAGGGTGGCTACACCTTC	CASRKRWGSEGGYTF
many	15	.	TRBV15	TRBJ1-5	TGTGCCACCAGCAGAGCCCGATCTGGGGATCAGCCCCAGCATTTT	CATSRARSGDQPQHF
.	16	TRBD2	TRBV5-4	TRBJ2-1	TGTGCCAGCAGCTTGCGGCTAGCGGGAGGAAGGGATGAGCAGTTCTTC	CASSLRLAGGRDEQFF
many	13	.	TRBV3-1	TRBJ2-3	TGTGCCAGCAGCCGACACGGAGCTGATACGCAGTATTTT	CASSRHGADTQYF
few	22	TRBD2	TRBV29-1	TRBJ2-3	TGCAGCGTTGAAGATCGGCAAACGGGACTAGCGGGAGGGCCTAGTGTAACAGATACGCAGTATTTT	CSVEDRQTGLAGGPSVTDTQYF
many	15	.	TRBV6-2/TRBV6-3	TRBJ2-6	TGTGCCACCAAGAAACAGGGAGAGTGGGCCAACGTCCTGACTTTC	CATKKQGEWANVLTF
many	13	.	TRBV20-1	TRBJ2-7	TGCAGTGCAGGGTCGACTTCTTCCTACGAGCAGTACTTC	CSAGSTSSYEQYF
many	16	.	TRBV7-2	TRBJ2-5	TGTGCCAGCAGCTTAGATATTTGGGCAGGGACGGAGACCCAGTACTTC	CASSLDIWAGTETQYF